This T cell receptor beta chain was profiled in a study of T cell repertoires in cytomegalovirus infection (dated by TCRdb to about 2019). As for the study more broadly: The peptide stimulations were aimed at well-studied HLA-B-restricted epitopes as well as recently identified HLA-C-restricted CMV epitopes, whose presentation resists viral immunomodulation. The HLA type of each donor mattered for the analysis, because public TCR beta signatures pointed to carriage of CMV infection along with the matching HLA type.

The research as a whole found: The ex vivo response was dominated by HLA-C-restricted CMV-specific TCR beta clonotypes, and the single most frequent clonotype in two of eight donors was supplied by these HLA-C-restricted clonotypes. In both this cohort and an independent cohort of approximately 350 donors, the cumulative frequency of public TCR beta family members distinguished carriers of CMV infection plus the relevant HLA type.

The sequencer was an Illumina HiSeq 1500. Starting from the raw public reads, TCRdb applied fastp trimming at Q25, assembled clones with MiXCR and retained in-frame beta chains. Each record represents a unique CDR3 protein, reported with the most common genes and DNA among its rows. The sample contains approximately 990,000 distinct CDR3 sequences, about a third of them found a single time. The ten largest make up roughly 12% of the sample. The sample's treatment or condition label, decoded: in vitro stimulation with specific CMV peptide epitopes to enrich CMV-specific T cells. As concerns this clonotype: Its specific antigen is unknown. Base quality data are lacking; no much larger clone is found one base away.

The sample consisted of cultured CD8+ T cells from PBMCs, taken from culture after CMV antigen stimulation. This sequence originates from a human donor in good health (CMV status not recorded). Some clones in this sample may be carry-over from other donors' samples.

The DNA sequence is TGTGCCAGCAGCTTGACCACAGCCCTCTCCTACGAGCAGTACTTC. Translated, this gives CASSLTTALSYEQYF. The chain links TRBV5-4 with TRBJ2-7, with the D gene call left open. CDR1 and CDR2 are drawn from the germline V gene (reference sequence): SGHNT, YYREEE. V is shortened by 1 base, J by 0 bases, and the region joining them spans 11 bases. From its cysteine to its phenylalanine, the CDR3 spans 15 amino acids. Only the CDR3 region is kept as DNA, spanning 45 bases read in frame from base 1.